The TCR beta chain under discussion was sequenced for a study of spatial heterogeneity in lung cancer. Study-wide background: TCR and UMI combinations that were unique each appeared, on average, more than ten times in raw reads.

V lost 2 bases to trimming and J lost 7 bases, with 14 bases between them. Germline assignment: CDR1 SGHTA and CDR2 FQGTGA. This CDR3 spans 14 amino acids. This clonotype has only a few counts. TCRdb reprocessed the 5' RACE reads via MiXCR and lists one record per CDR3 protein. The sample includes about 12,000 distinct CDR3 sequences, 5.5% to 8% of them seen just once. Described time point: sample taken at primary tumor resection. Unsorted samples of tumor, nontumor lung or frozen PBMC had their whole RNA sequenced. The donors, 72 patients with untreated early-stage non-small cell lung cancer, provided the samples.

The input for sequencing was normal lung tissue next to the tumor, taken at surgery. This receptor was identified in a male donor with early-stage non-small cell lung cancer. V is TRBV7-3 and J is TRBJ1-1; D not certain. The CDR3 spells CASSLEGYSGEAFF. DNA of the CDR3: TGTGCCAGCAGCTTAGAGGGATACTCAGGTGAAGCTTTCTTT.